This T cell receptor (beta chain) emerged from a study of CD8 T cells in acute hepatitis C reinfection (dated by TCRdb to 2020 to 2022). Concerning the study at large: Both during acute infection and after viral clearance, the study profiled the TCRbeta repertoire of CD8+ T cells that were specific for the HCV NS3-1073 epitope. A few spontaneous resolvers contributed paired acute and follow-up samples. Results the study describes overall, beyond this receptor: Only the TCRbeta chain was sequenced in bulk, so alphabeta pairing of public clonotypes could not be determined. It was rare for CDR3 sequences to be shared with other epitopes, and exact matching may have been limited by differing sequencing approaches. Regardless of outcome, around 14 public clonotypes were found, and one public clonotype used V04-02/J02-02. NS3-1073 specific cells were too rare to sort in chronically infected subjects, so no follow-up repertoires exist for those subjects. All groups preferentially used the TRBV04 and TRBV06 gene families, and overrepresentation in the naive pool did not explain this preferential usage. Diversity in the NS3-1073 specific repertoires was high, and no significant differences in diversity emerged among acute resolver, follow-up resolver and acute chronic samples.

V is reduced by 0 bases and J by 2 bases, leaving a spacing of 9 bases between them. Reading the germline V gene gives CDR1 SGDLS and CDR2 YYNGEE. The CDR3 spans 14 residues, from the cysteine through the phenylalanine. The CDR3 DNA has 42 bases and is translated from base 1. Genomic DNA was extracted from FACS-sorted cells, and TCRbeta chains were sequenced through the commercial immunoSEQ service. Per the source publication's procedure: ImmunoSEQ Analyzer software v3.0 and R v3.5.1 were the tools used to analyze the repertoire data. Only productive rearrangements were analyzed, because any sequences with stop codons or out-of-frame rearrangements were filtered out. Simpson diversity, Shannon entropy, CDR3 length and nucleotide addition metrics were supplied by the sequencing provider. Clonotypes were grouped by frequency as dominant, sub-dominant, low or lowest abundance, and most analyses excluded clonotypes below 0.1%. A CDR3 amino acid clonotype was designated public if detected in at least two subjects at a cumulative frequency of at least 0.5%. The source is immuneACCESS, and TCRdb retained only in-frame sequences with V and J called. Part of the clones is not carried over; for the studies checked, unresolved V genes explain less than half of this, and the remainder is unexplained. V, J and clone size were drawn from that table, and D and trimming were deduced from the DNA. The sample contains 30,000 to 45,000 clones, approximately 83% of them found a single time. About a tenth of the sample is held by the ten biggest clonotypes.

A remark on this clone: No cognate antigen has been identified for it. The record has no base qualities; no much larger clone is one base away.

The sample's time point label is to be understood as: naive CD8 control sorted from an acute-time-point sample. Enrolled in the Montreal Hepatitis C Cohort (HEPCO) in Canada, the donors were people who inject drugs, and these donors were followed every 3 months. A positive HCV RNA or antibody test that followed a negative test within the previous 24 weeks was the definition used for acute primary HCV infection. Cells were surface stained with CD3, CD8 and CD45RO antibodies, and an aqua fixable dye was used to exclude dead cells. The cohort included roughly eight spontaneous resolvers, defined as subjects with HCV RNA clearance within 24 weeks. Once thawed from cryostorage, peripheral blood mononuclear cells underwent negative selection via the MACS CD8+ T cell Isolation Kit to obtain CD8+ T cells. A BD FACSAria II cell sorter was used for cell sorting.

The clonotype originates from a woman aged 18-29 years who spontaneously cleared hepatitis C infection. The chain joins TRBV9 to TRBJ2-7; a confident D gene designation cannot be given. The source material was naive CD8+ T cells from PBMCs. Read against the paper, the sample's cell subset or site label means: sorted total naive CD45RO-negative CD8+ T cells. CDR3 sequence: CASSVAADPYEQYF. The nucleotides are TGTGCCAGCAGCGTAGCGGCTGACCCCTACGAGCAGTACTTC.